The entry below gives a single T cell receptor (beta chain) sequence along with its context. The data were taken from a study of cytomegalovirus exposure and HLA in healthy donors. The germline V gene encodes CDR1 SGHNT and CDR2 YYREEE (reference sequence). Between the trimmed V and J ends, which lost 0 bases and 1 base, there was a span of 8 bases. This CDR3 region has 15 residues. Primers: 60 Vbeta forward and 13 Jbeta reverse. Sequencing used immunoSEQ multiplex PCR; TCRdb keeps in-frame clones, though not all of them. The repertoire holds 150,000 to 170,000 clones, 70% to 80% seen once, with 2.1% in the top ten.

The chain joins TRBV5-4 to TRBJ1-5; a weak D match, TRBD1 (6 bases). This receptor was taken from a man under 40 in good health and CMV-seronegative. Source material: PBMCs. CDR3 sequence reads: CASSLAGVSNQPQHF. CDR3 nucleotide sequence: TGTGCCAGCAGCTTGGCAGGGGTGAGCAATCAGCCCCAGCATTTT.